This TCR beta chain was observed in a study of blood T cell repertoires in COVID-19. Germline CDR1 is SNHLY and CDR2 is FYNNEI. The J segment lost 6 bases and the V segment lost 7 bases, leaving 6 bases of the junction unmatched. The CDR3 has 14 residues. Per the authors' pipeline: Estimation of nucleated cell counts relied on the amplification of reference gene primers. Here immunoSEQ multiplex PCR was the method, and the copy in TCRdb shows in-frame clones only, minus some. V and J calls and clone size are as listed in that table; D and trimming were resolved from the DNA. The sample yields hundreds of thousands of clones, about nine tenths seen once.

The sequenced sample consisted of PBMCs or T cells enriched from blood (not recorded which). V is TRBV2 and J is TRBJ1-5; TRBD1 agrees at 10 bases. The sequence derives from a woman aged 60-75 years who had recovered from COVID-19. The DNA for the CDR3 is TGTGCCAGCAAGGACAGGGGGTTAGGTCAGCCCCAGCATTTT. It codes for CASKDRGLGQPQHF.